A single sample is the source of the 3 T cell receptor beta chains below, sequenced in a study of blood T cell repertoires in COVID-19 (TCRdb year 2020). Library construction relied on the immunoSEQ multiplex PCR assay. Sourced from immuneACCESS, this table was stored by TCRdb with only in-frame sequences that have V and J called. A share of the clones is absent; for the studies checked, an unresolved V gene accounts for under half, and the remainder has no known explanation. The sample contains 120,000 to 150,000 clones, 75% to 90% of them found a single time. The ten largest make up approximately 2.8% of the sample. Sequenced material: peripheral blood. The receptors here all came from a woman aged 60-75 years with active COVID-19.

The chain links TRBV7-3 to TRBJ2-1, with 14 nucleotides matching TRBD2. CDR1 is SGHTA, CDR2 FQGTGA, per germline. This CDR3 comprises 17 residues. Germline trimming cut 8 bases from V and 6 bases from J; bases unmatched to any gene: 12. CDR3 protein: CASLFPGLAGDCNEQFF. The CDR3 coding sequence is TGTGCCAGCCTATTCCCGGGACTAGCGGGAGATTGCAATGAGCAGTTCTTC.

This clone has a handful of counts. The V gene is TRBV4-1, the J gene TRBJ2-2; D possibly corresponds to TRBD2 (6 bases). V lost 3 bases to trimming and J lost 0 bases, with 14 bases between them. Germline values: CDR1 MGHRA, CDR2 YSYEKL. The CDR3 spans 17 residues. Here the CDR3 reads CASSHLGGGTNTGELFF. CDR3 nucleotides: TGCGCCAGCAGCCATTTGGGTGGCGGGACGAACACCGGGGAGCTGTTTTTT.

This clone came up a few times. The J gene is TRBJ2-7, the V gene TRBV12-3 or TRBV12-4; maybe TRBD1 (6 bases). This CDR3 has 13 residues. The V end was cut by 6 bases, the J end by 6 bases, with 15 bases between. CDR3 in amino acids: CASSEQGSGEQYF. Here the CDR3 DNA reads TGTGCCAGCAGCGAACAGGGAAGTGGCGAGCAGTACTTC.